A single sample is the source of the 26 T cell receptor beta chains below, sequenced in a study of beta chain features in type 1 diabetes. Expressed TCRB transcripts were sequenced because the entire RNA isolate underwent reverse transcription. TCRdb's table, derived via immunoSEQ multiplex PCR, lists solely in-frame clones and lacks some. The table includes about 250,000 clones, approximately 11% detected once. The antigens for these receptors are not known. Study-wide results and limits: The study found moderately but significantly shorter TCRB CDR3s in all four CD4+ subsets of Type 1 diabetes patients.

The sequenced sample consisted of naive CD4+ T cells from blood. These receptors originate from a man aged 25 to 40 with type 1 diabetes.

This rearrangement joins TRBV7-2 to TRBJ2-1; maybe TRBD2 (6 bases). V was trimmed by 1 base and J by 7 bases, leaving 8 bases between them. This CDR3 contains 13 residues. Germline V gene lookup returns CDR1 SGHTA and CDR2 FQGNSA. CDR3 in DNA: TGTGCCAGCAGCTTAGAGGGAGGTAATGAGCAGTTCTTC. Translated: CASSLEGGNEQFF.

This CDR3 reads CASSTGQPNTEAFF. DNA for the CDR3: TGTGCCAGCAGCACGGGACAGCCGAACACTGAAGCTTTCTTT. The rearrangement joins TRBV5-4 to TRBJ1-1; 7 bases are a match to TRBD1. This CDR3 contains 14 residues. The V gene end was trimmed by 4 bases and the J gene end by 1 base; junction bases not matched to a gene: 4. Germline V gene sequence: CDR1 SGHNT, CDR2 YYREEE (reference sequence).

The chain links TRBV5-1 to TRBJ2-1, with a possible D match to TRBD1 (6 bases). V lost 6 bases and J 0 bases, leaving 13 bases between the germline ends. CDR3 size: 15 residues. Germline assignment: CDR1 SGHRS and CDR2 YFSETQ. CDR3 DNA sequence: TGCGCCAGCAACACAGGGTTAAGCTCCTACAATGAGCAGTTCTTC. This sequence encodes CASNTGLSSYNEQFF.

This clone was counted between two and nine times. The chain employs TRBV7-3 and TRBJ2-3; 9 bases agree with TRBD2. Germline V gene data show CDR1 as SGHTA and CDR2 as FQGTGA. This CDR3 region has 15 residues. V lost 5 bases, J lost 3 bases, and 6 bases stayed unmatched. CDR3 sequence (DNA): TGTGCCAGCAGCCGGACTAGCGTCTTGACAGATACGCAGTATTTT. It translates to CASSRTSVLTDTQYF.

The chain recombines TRBV6-5 with TRBJ2-7; TRBD2 matches 7 bases. The trim removed 5 bases at V and 0 bases at J, leaving 7 bases unmatched. Germline loops: CDR1 MNHEY, CDR2 SVGAGI. The length of the CDR3 is 15 residues. CDR3 bases: TGTGCCAGCAGTCCCATAGTAGCGGGCTCCTACGAGCAGTACTTC. Its translation is CASSPIVAGSYEQYF.

This rearrangement joins TRBV7-8 to TRBJ1-1; 7 positions agree with TRBD1. Per germline, CDR1 SGHVS and CDR2 FQNEAQ. CDR3 length equals 17 residues. V lost 4 bases, J lost 2 bases, and 13 bases stayed unmatched. In nucleotides, the CDR3 is TGTGCCAGCAGCTCGGACAGGTGGTCCGCGATAAACACTGAAGCTTTCTTT. Its translation is CASSSDRWSAINTEAFF. The variable domain in full, with the rest retrieved from reference TRBV7-8 and TRBJ1-1, is GAGVSQSPRYKVAKRGQDVALRCDPISGHVSLFWYQQALGQGPEFLTYFQNEAQLDKSGLPSDRFFAERPEGSVSTLKIQRTQQEDSAVYLCASSSDRWSAINTEAFFGQGTRLTVV.

V and J are TRBV5-6 and TRBJ2-7; maybe TRBD1 (6 bases). Deletions cut 4 bases from V and 6 bases from J, with 8 bases between. Germline V CDR1 and CDR2: SGHDT, YYEEEE. The CDR3 has 11 amino acids. The CDR3 sequence: CASSRQVEQYF. The CDR3 coding sequence is TGTGCCAGCAGCAGACAGGTCGAGCAGTACTTC. Variable domain in full (rest from reference TRBV5-6 and TRBJ2-7): DAGVTQSPTHLIKTRGQQVTLRCSPKSGHDTVSWYQQALGQGPQFIFQYYEEEERQRGNFPDRFSGHQFPNYSSELNVNALLLGDSALYLCASSRQVEQYFGPGTRLTVT.

This clone was counted only a few times. The gene calls are TRBV2 and TRBJ1-6, with 8 bases that match TRBD1. CDR1 and CDR2 (germline): SNHLY, FYNNEI. The CDR3 length is 11 residues. V was pared by 7 bases and J by 11 bases, with 1 base of the junction left unmatched. The CDR3 is CASMTGAPLHF. The CDR3, as DNA: TGTGCCAGCATGACAGGGGCACCCCTCCACTTT.

The J gene is TRBJ2-3, the V gene TRBV28; 9 nucleotides align to TRBD2. Germline V CDR1 and CDR2: MDHEN, SYDVKM. The CDR3 runs 16 residues. With 6 bases clipped from V and 7 bases from J, the junction kept 14 bases outside the gene matches. DNA for the CDR3: TGTGCCAGCAGACCCGCCGGGCAGCGGGGGGTGAATACGCAGTATTTT. Amino acid sequence: CASRPAGQRGVNTQYF.

The chain recombines TRBV2 with TRBJ2-1, with 9 bases matching TRBD1. Unmatched junction bases numbered 9, after V lost 6 bases and J lost 9 bases. The CDR3 length is 14 residues. Germline V gene sequence: CDR1 SNHLY, CDR2 FYNNEI. In nucleotides, the CDR3 is TGTGCCAGCAGGGTGGACAGGGGAGGAGGTGAGCAGTTCTTC. This encodes CASRVDRGGGEQFF.

V gene TRBV27 combines with J gene TRBJ2-1; 9 bases line up with TRBD2. CDR3 length: 14 amino acids. V shed 10 bases, J shed 0 bases, and the junction held 4 bases outside the gene matches. CDR1 is MNHEY, CDR2 SMNVEV, per germline (reference sequence). The CDR3 protein is CATQRGDSYNEQFF. The CDR3 DNA reads as TGTGCCACCCAGCGGGGGGACTCCTACAATGAGCAGTTCTTC.

This clone showed up just a few times. The gene calls are TRBV25-1 and TRBJ2-6; D gene uncertain. From germline, CDR1 is MGHDK and CDR2 SYGVNS. The CDR3 loop spans 13 amino acids. V was pared by 11 bases and J by 2 bases, with 10 bases between. The CDR3 bases are TGTGCCTCAGCCCGGGCTGGGGCCAACGTCCTGACTTTC. Protein product: CASARAGANVLTF.

This sequence joins TRBV28 and TRBJ1-2, with D tentatively TRBD1 (5 bases). The length of the CDR3 is 13 residues. Germline assignment: CDR1 MDHEN and CDR2 SYDVKM. V gave up 4 bases and J gave up 5 bases, with 11 bases separating them. The CDR3 protein is CASSSQGQYGYTF. The CDR3 DNA reads TGTGCCAGCAGTTCTCAGGGTCAATATGGCTACACCTTC.

The CDR3 DNA reads as TGTGCCAGCAGTGAGGAGCGGGGGGAGGGAGAGACCCAGTACTTC. It translates to CASSEERGEGETQYF. V usage is TRBV2 and J usage is TRBJ2-5; TRBD2 matches at 9 bases. Germline CDR1 SNHLY, CDR2 FYNNEI. This CDR3 is built from 15 residues. Trimming removed 3 bases from V and 4 bases from J; junction bases left unmatched: 6.

The chain is built from TRBV5-1 and TRBJ2-4; a possible D gene is TRBD1 (6 bases). The V end was cut by 0 bases, the J end by 7 bases, with 8 bases between. Germline V gives CDR1 SGHRS, CDR2 YFSETQ. The CDR3 has 13 residues. CDR3 bases: TGCGCCAGCAGCTTGGACAGGGCTAACATTCAGTACTTC. Protein: CASSLDRANIQYF.

CDR3 region: CAISTSGDTQYF. For the CDR3, the DNA is TGTGCCATCAGCACTTCCGGGGATACGCAGTATTTT. This chain connects TRBV10-3 to TRBJ2-3; D is unresolved. The V gene lost 6 bases and the J gene lost 6 bases, with 10 bases spanning the gap. The CDR3 has 12 residues. CDR1 is ENHRY, CDR2 SYGVKD, per germline.

A few counts support this clone. J is TRBJ2-3 and V is TRBV6-6; D is uncertain. Germline CDR1 reads MNHNY; CDR2 reads SVGAGI (reference sequence). V lost 5 bases and J lost 2, with 11 bases in between. This CDR3 is built from 14 residues. CDR3: CASSPELFTDTQYF. As DNA, the CDR3 is TGTGCCAGCAGTCCTGAACTATTCACAGATACGCAGTATTTT.

The rearrangement uses TRBV4-2 and TRBJ2-3; D call uncertain. The CDR3 is made up of 15 amino acids. V was pared by 1 base and J by 1 base, with 9 bases between. The germline gives CDR1 LGHNA, CDR2 YNFKEQ. The CDR3 nucleotides read TGTGCCAGCAGCCAAGGAGGAAGTCGCACAGATACGCAGTATTTT. Protein sequence: CASSQGGSRTDTQYF.

In this sample, this clone turned up a few times. In DNA, the CDR3 is TGTGCCAGCAGCTGGACAGGGGTATATGATTCACCCCTCCACTTT. The encoded protein is CASSWTGVYDSPLHF. The V and J genes are TRBV7-3 and TRBJ1-6; 9 positions agree with TRBD1. With V trimmed by 4 bases and J by 8 bases, 6 bases remained unmatched. The germline V gene has CDR1 SGHTA and CDR2 FQGTGA. The CDR3 has 15 residues.

The chain combines TRBV7-9 with TRBJ2-3; 10 bases are a match to TRBD2. Germline V gives CDR1 SEHNR, CDR2 FQNEAQ (reference sequence). Trimming cost V 4 bases and J 2 bases; bases outside gene matches: 9. The CDR3 runs to 17 residues. CDR3 protein: CASSSRIAGGATDTQYF. In nucleotides, the CDR3 is TGTGCCAGCAGCTCAAGAATAGCGGGGGGTGCCACAGATACGCAGTATTTT. Drawing the rest from reference TRBV7-9 and TRBJ2-3, the complete variable domain is DTGVSQNPRHKITKRGQNVTFRCDPISEHNRLYWYRQTLGQGPEFLTYFQNEAQLEKSRLLSDRFSAERPKGSFSTLEIQRTEQGDSAMYLCASSSRIAGGATDTQYFGPGTRLTVL.

This clone appeared a few times. J is TRBJ2-5 and V is TRBV5-4, with 7 bases lining up with TRBD1. The germline CDR1 and CDR2 sequences are SGHNT and YYREEE (reference sequence). With V trimmed by 3 bases and J by 0 bases, 2 bases remained unmatched. This CDR3 spans 14 amino acids. This CDR3 reads CASSSDRNQETQYF. The DNA of the CDR3 is TGTGCCAGCAGCTCGGACAGGAACCAAGAGACCCAGTACTTC.

V gene TRBV28 combines with J gene TRBJ2-7, with D unresolved. Trimming left V 8 bases short and J 4 bases short, with 21 bases between. Germline loops: CDR1 MDHEN, CDR2 SYDVKM. CDR3 length equals 15 residues. This CDR3 is CASGAPEQPPYEQYF. The CDR3 nucleotides are TGTGCCAGCGGAGCTCCAGAGCAACCTCCTTACGAGCAGTACTTC.

The chain joins TRBV5-1 to TRBJ2-1, with a weak D call TRBD2 (6 bases). The CDR3 totals 15 residues. V was shortened by 4 bases and J by 0 bases, with 11 bases between the two germline ends. CDR1 is SGHRS and CDR2 is YFSETQ in the germline V gene. The CDR3 DNA reads as TGCGCCAGCAGCATACTAGCTAGCTCCTACAATGAGCAGTTCTTC. It translates to CASSILASSYNEQFF.

V usage is TRBV18 and J usage is TRBJ2-7; D uncertain. CDR3 length: 14 amino acids. Germline assignment: CDR1 KGHSH and CDR2 LQKENI. Trimming removed 4 bases from V and 0 bases from J, with 10 bases in between. The CDR3 loop is CASSRAASSYEQYF. The DNA for the CDR3 is TGTGCCAGCTCACGGGCTGCCAGCTCCTACGAGCAGTACTTC.

The gene calls are TRBV27 and TRBJ1-5, with D possibly being TRBD1 (6 bases). Deletions cut 5 bases from V and 4 bases from J, with 18 bases between. This CDR3 has 16 amino acids. CDR1 is MNHEY and CDR2 is SMNVEV in the germline V gene (reference sequence). DNA for the CDR3: TGTGCCAGCAGTCTAGATTCACAGGGTTGGAATCAGCCCCAGCATTTT. Its translation is CASSLDSQGWNQPQHF.

This clone was counted between two and nine times. The chain couples TRBV2 to TRBJ1-1, with 10 nucleotides matching TRBD1. This CDR3 spans 14 amino acids. CDR1 and CDR2 (germline): SNHLY, FYNNEI. V shed 6 bases, J shed 5 bases, and the junction held 6 bases outside the gene matches. In DNA form, the CDR3 reads TGTGCCAGCAGGAGACAGGGGGCGCGTACTGAAGCTTTCTTT. Translated: CASRRQGARTEAFF.